The 5 T cell receptor beta chains below all came from one sample that was sequenced in a study of blood T cell repertoires in COVID-19. Generated by immunoSEQ multiplex PCR, the TCRdb table keeps only in-frame clones and is missing some. The table shows 100,000 or so clones, with about nine tenths occurring only once. The sample was peripheral blood. The origin of the receptors is a woman aged 50 to 60 in a cohort sampled during active COVID-19.

This rearrangement joins TRBV7-8 to TRBJ1-5; D is possibly TRBD1 (6 bases). Germline-derived CDR1 and CDR2 are SGHVS and FQNEAQ. This CDR3 has 13 residues. Trimming took 4 bases from V and 7 from J, leaving 11 bases between them. The CDR3 nucleotides are TGTGCCAGCAGCTCGGAACAGGGACAGCCCCAGCATTTT. It encodes CASSSEQGQPQHF.

V usage is TRBV5-1 and J usage is TRBJ1-1; D is ambiguous. Trimming cost V 3 bases and J 1 base, with 13 bases left between them. The CDR3 runs to 15 residues. Germline assignment: CDR1 SGHRS and CDR2 YFSETQ. CDR3 region: CASSSQNTPNTEAFF. CDR3 sequence (DNA): TGCGCCAGCAGCTCTCAGAATACCCCGAACACTGAAGCTTTCTTT.

The chain carries TRBV5-1 and TRBJ2-7; possibly TRBD2 for D (5 bases). Per the germline V gene, CDR1 is SGHRS and CDR2 is YFSETQ. The CDR3 runs to 15 residues. Trimming took off 0 bases at V and 6 bases at J, with 16 bases between the two ends. DNA for the CDR3: TGCGCCAGCAGCTTGGACGGGAAACCGACGGGCGAGCAGTACTTC. Translated: CASSLDGKPTGEQYF. Full variable domain (rest looked up from reference TRBV5-1 and TRBJ2-7): KAGVTQTPRYLIKTRGQQVTLSCSPISGHRSVSWYQQTPGQGLQFLFEYFSETQRNKGNFPGRFSGRQFSNSRSEMNVSTLELGDSALYLCASSLDGKPTGEQYFGPGTRLTVT.

The CDR3 DNA reads as TGTGCCACCAGTGATTTAGGGGTTACCGGGGAGCTGTTTTTT. Translating it yields CATSDLGVTGELFF. The chain carries TRBV24-1 and TRBJ2-2; a possible D gene is TRBD1 (5 bases). CDR3 length equals 14 residues. Trimming shortened V by 1 base and J by 5 bases, and 7 bases separated the two germline ends. Germline CDR1 reads KGHDR; CDR2 reads SFDVKD.

The genes are TRBV5-4 and TRBJ1-1; 10 positions match TRBD1. CDR3 length: 15 residues. CDR1 is SGHNT, CDR2 YYREEE, per germline (reference sequence). With 1 base clipped from V and 6 bases from J, the junction kept 6 bases outside the gene matches. The CDR3 DNA reads as TGTGCCAGCAGCTTGCGGACAGGGGGGTCGTCTGAAGCTTTCTTT. Its protein product is CASSLRTGGSSEAFF. Drawing the rest from reference TRBV5-4 and TRBJ1-1, the complete variable domain is ETGVTQSPTHLIKTRGQQVTLRCSSQSGHNTVSWYQQALGQGPQFIFQYYREEENGRGNFPPRFSGLQFPNYSSELNVNALELDDSALYLCASSLRTGGSSEAFFGQGTRLTVV.